This T cell receptor (beta chain) originates from a study of blood T cells in healthy people across ages. Extractions gave at least 6 micrograms of total RNA per sample. Alongside a J-beta primer mix, a sample-barcoded 5' primer served in a second PCR lasting roughly 6 to 12 cycles. Each CDR3 protein gets one entry after TCRdb re-called the 5' RACE reads with MiXCR. The sample lists about 640,000 distinct CDR3 sequences; under 65% were seen once. Germline-derived CDR1 and CDR2 are MNHNY and SVGAGI (reference sequence). The CDR3 spans 14 residues. V lost 4 bases and J 1 base, leaving 10 bases between the germline ends.

The sample comprised blood. The source is a man in his fifties or sixties in good health. The J gene is TRBJ2-5, the V gene TRBV6-6, with D perhaps TRBD2 (5 bases). CDR3 in DNA: TGTGCCAGCAGTTCTACGAGGGCCCAAGAGACCCAGTACTTC. Its translation: CASSSTRAQETQYF.